A selection of T cell receptor beta chains follows, all from one sample in a study of shared clonotypes between healthy human individuals. TCRdb's table, derived via immunoSEQ multiplex PCR, lists solely in-frame clones and lacks some. This sample has hundreds of thousands of clones; around 73% occur once, and the top ten carry around 2%. The source material was memory CD4+ T cells sorted from blood. The receptors were sampled from a woman aged 30 to 39 in good health. The conserved cysteine and the conserved F or W are not part of the CDR3 here. Each record gives: V gene, J gene, CDR3 length, CDR3 protein.

V gene: TRBV28; J gene: TRBJ1-5; CDR3 length: 12; CDR3 protein: ASIRGGGNQPQH
V gene: TRBV15; J gene: TRBJ2-3; CDR3 length: 13; CDR3 protein: ATSRETSGLDTQY
V gene: TRBV14; J gene: TRBJ2-7; CDR3 length: 15; CDR3 protein: ASSLGLLRGGFYEQY
V gene: TRBV2; J gene: TRBJ2-7; CDR3 length: 11; CDR3 protein: ASSEDRGYEQY
V gene: TRBV6-5; J gene: TRBJ1-1; CDR3 length: 14; CDR3 protein: ASSYSGRTLNTEAF
V gene: TRBV7-9; J gene: TRBJ1-5; CDR3 length: 14; CDR3 protein: ASSPATGGVDQPQH
V gene: TRBV19; J gene: TRBJ2-1; CDR3 length: 13; CDR3 protein: ASSARAGYYNEQF
V gene: TRBV10-1; J gene: TRBJ2-3; CDR3 length: 13; CDR3 protein: ASSPGLAGSDTQY
V gene: TRBV25-1; J gene: TRBJ1-2; CDR3 length: 14; CDR3 protein: ASSESPASREDGYT
V gene: TRBV19; J gene: TRBJ2-1; CDR3 length: 14; CDR3 protein: ASRSSGEGSYNEQF
V gene: TRBV30; J gene: TRBJ1-5; CDR3 length: 11; CDR3 protein: AWSVGVNQPQH
V gene: TRBV7-2; J gene: TRBJ2-5; CDR3 length: 12; CDR3 protein: ASSLGQGEQTQY
V gene: TRBV28; J gene: TRBJ2-7; CDR3 length: 12; CDR3 protein: ASRGGQTSYEQY
V gene: TRBV19; J gene: TRBJ2-1; CDR3 length: 14; CDR3 protein: ASSIEGLAGGSMQF
V gene: TRBV19; J gene: TRBJ2-5; CDR3 length: 17; CDR3 protein: ASSAGQIFWGGEQETQY
V gene: TRBV27; J gene: TRBJ2-5; CDR3 length: 12; CDR3 protein: ASSRMGQGETQY
V gene: TRBV6-5; J gene: TRBJ1-5; CDR3 length: 14; CDR3 protein: ASSYYSGADLQPQH
V gene: TRBV19; J gene: TRBJ1-1; CDR3 length: 13; CDR3 protein: ASSPGQLLNTEAF
V gene: TRBV5-4; J gene: TRBJ2-1; CDR3 length: 13; CDR3 protein: ASSLGGNTNNEQF
V gene: TRBV19; J gene: TRBJ2-3; CDR3 length: 10; CDR3 protein: ASSRIGDTQY
V gene: TRBV11-1; J gene: TRBJ2-2; CDR3 length: 14; CDR3 protein: ASSFATSSNTGELF
V gene: TRBV5-6; J gene: TRBJ2-5; CDR3 length: 12; CDR3 protein: ASSENGVGETQY
V gene: TRBV28; J gene: TRBJ1-4; CDR3 length: 10; CDR3 protein: ASSLLGEKLF
V gene: TRBV11-1; J gene: TRBJ2-3; CDR3 length: 15; CDR3 protein: ASSLFVTPGGTDTQY
V gene: TRBV5-1; J gene: TRBJ1-4; CDR3 length: 13; CDR3 protein: ASSPGGQKNEKLF
V gene: TRBV28; J gene: TRBJ2-1; CDR3 length: 13; CDR3 protein: ASIKGGLAYNEQF
V gene: TRBV15; J gene: TRBJ1-2; CDR3 length: 11; CDR3 protein: ATSRERRDGYT
V gene: TRBV27; J gene: TRBJ1-5; CDR3 length: 14; CDR3 protein: ASSPRQGLSNQPQH
V gene: TRBV5-1; J gene: TRBJ2-1; CDR3 length: 13; CDR3 protein: ASSSGPGAGEKQF
V gene: TRBV4-1; J gene: TRBJ2-1; CDR3 length: 16; CDR3 protein: ASSQPIGLAGEGNEQF
V gene: TRBV4-1; J gene: TRBJ2-7; CDR3 length: 13; CDR3 protein: ASSHPGTSRYEQY
V gene: TRBV27; J gene: TRBJ1-5; CDR3 length: 14; CDR3 protein: ASRKTGTGVNQPQH
V gene: TRBV30; J gene: TRBJ2-2; CDR3 length: 10; CDR3 protein: AWTGYTGELF
V gene: TRBV6-5; J gene: TRBJ1-2; CDR3 length: 10; CDR3 protein: ASSRAGGFYT
V gene: TRBV2; J gene: TRBJ2-1; CDR3 length: 10; CDR3 protein: ASREGLGEKF
V gene: TRBV7-9; J gene: TRBJ2-3; CDR3 length: 13; CDR3 protein: ASSSQLAGTDTQY
V gene: TRBV5-4; J gene: TRBJ2-6; CDR3 length: 13; CDR3 protein: ASSLGQFGANVLT
V gene: TRBV5-1; J gene: TRBJ1-1; CDR3 length: 12; CDR3 protein: ASSLGAYDTEAF
V gene: TRBV7-2; J gene: TRBJ2-7; CDR3 length: 14; CDR3 protein: ASSLTSGSGAYEQY
V gene: TRBV7-9; J gene: TRBJ2-5; CDR3 length: 10; CDR3 protein: ASSDRGETQY
V gene: TRBV14; J gene: TRBJ1-2; CDR3 length: 14; CDR3 protein: ASSRRTGVLQGGYT
V gene: TRBV6-1; J gene: TRBJ1-2; CDR3 length: 12; CDR3 protein: ASKYRGTGYGYT
V gene: TRBV6-4; J gene: TRBJ2-1; CDR3 length: 13; CDR3 protein: ASSDRVSGLAEQF
V gene: TRBV19; J gene: TRBJ2-3; CDR3 length: 15; CDR3 protein: ATSSIKLAGGKNTQY
V gene: TRBV5-3; J gene: TRBJ1-5; CDR3 length: 15; CDR3 protein: ASGEHRGRRFNQPQH
V gene: TRBV5-1; J gene: TRBJ2-3; CDR3 length: 14; CDR3 protein: ASSGLAGASTDTQY